These 2 T cell receptor beta chains originate from one sample sequenced in a study of OX40 agonist ivuxolimab in advanced cancers. Receptor amplification or capture employed the immunoSEQ multiplex PCR assay. The immuneACCESS repertoire file appears here via TCRdb, limited to in-frame rearrangements. These files lack a portion of the clones; in checked studies, under half of the deficit traces to unresolved V genes, and the cause of the others is not known. The table for this sample lists some 77,000 clones; 70% to 90% of them were counted only once. Approximately 5.5% of the sample lies in the top ten. The source was CD4+ or CD8+ T cells sorted from blood, collected in a trial of the OX40 agonist ivuxolimab. The receptors come from an adult with an advanced solid tumor such as melanoma, head and neck, liver or kidney cancer.

DNA of the CDR3: TGCAGCGTTGTGGGACAGACCTTCAGCTCCTACGAGCAGTACTTC. Translating gives CSVVGQTFSSYEQYF. The chain carries TRBV29-1 and TRBJ2-7; 7 nucleotides align to TRBD1. Germline trimming cut 4 bases from V and 0 bases from J; bases unmatched to any gene: 9. The CDR3 totals 15 residues. Germline CDR1 and CDR2: SQVTM and ANQGSEA.

This rearrangement joins TRBV15 to TRBJ1-4, with D uncertain. The CDR3 is made up of 13 amino acids. Germline values: CDR1 LNHNV, CDR2 YYDKDF (reference sequence). The germline V and J ends were trimmed by 0 bases and 7 bases, with 6 bases remaining between them. The CDR3 here is CATSRDPSEKLFF. The CDR3 coding sequence is TGTGCCACCAGCAGAGATCCAAGTGAAAAACTGTTTTTT.